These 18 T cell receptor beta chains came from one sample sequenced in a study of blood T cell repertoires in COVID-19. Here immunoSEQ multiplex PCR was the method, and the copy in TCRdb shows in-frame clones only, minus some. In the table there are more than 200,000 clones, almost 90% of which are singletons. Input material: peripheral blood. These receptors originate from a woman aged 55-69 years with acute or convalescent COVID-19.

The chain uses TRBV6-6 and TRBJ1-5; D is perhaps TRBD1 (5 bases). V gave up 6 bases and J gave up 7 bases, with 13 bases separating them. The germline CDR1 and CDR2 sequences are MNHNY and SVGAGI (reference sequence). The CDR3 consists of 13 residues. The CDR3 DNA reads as TGTGCCAGCAGGTTCGGGGGAGGACAGCCCCAGCATTTT. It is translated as CASRFGGGQPQHF.

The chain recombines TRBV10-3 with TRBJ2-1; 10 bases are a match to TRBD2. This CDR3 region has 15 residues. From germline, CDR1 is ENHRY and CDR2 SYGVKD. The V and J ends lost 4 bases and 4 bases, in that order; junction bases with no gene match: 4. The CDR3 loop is CAISGGTSVYNEQFF. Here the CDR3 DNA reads TGTGCCATCAGTGGAGGGACTAGCGTATACAATGAGCAGTTCTTC.

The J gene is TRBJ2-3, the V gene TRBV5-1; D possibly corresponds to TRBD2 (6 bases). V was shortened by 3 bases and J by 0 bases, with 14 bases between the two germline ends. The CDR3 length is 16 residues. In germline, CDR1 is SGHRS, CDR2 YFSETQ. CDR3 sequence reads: CASSSGDFTSTDTQYF. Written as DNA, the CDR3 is TGCGCCAGCAGCTCGGGGGACTTTACCAGCACAGATACGCAGTATTTT.

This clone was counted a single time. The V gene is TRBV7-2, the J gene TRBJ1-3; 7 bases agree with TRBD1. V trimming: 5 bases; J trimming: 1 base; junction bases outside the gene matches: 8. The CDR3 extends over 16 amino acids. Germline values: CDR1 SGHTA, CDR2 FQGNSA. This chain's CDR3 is CASSPEPRGSGNTIYF. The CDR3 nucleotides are TGTGCCAGCAGCCCAGAGCCCAGGGGGTCTGGAAACACCATATATTTT.

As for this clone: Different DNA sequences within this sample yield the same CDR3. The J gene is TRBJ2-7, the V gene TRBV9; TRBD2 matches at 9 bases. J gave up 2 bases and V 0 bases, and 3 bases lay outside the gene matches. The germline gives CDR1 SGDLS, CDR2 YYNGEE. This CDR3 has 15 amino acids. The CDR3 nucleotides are TGTGCCAGCAGCGTAGAAGCGGGGGGCCCCTACGAGCAGTACTTC. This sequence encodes CASSVEAGGPYEQYF. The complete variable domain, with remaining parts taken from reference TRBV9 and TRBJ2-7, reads DSGVTQTPKHLITATGQRVTLRCSPRSGDLSVYWYQQSLDQGLQFLIQYYNGEERAKGNILERFSAQQFPDLHSELNLSSLELGDSALYFCASSVEAGGPYEQYFGPGTRLTVT.

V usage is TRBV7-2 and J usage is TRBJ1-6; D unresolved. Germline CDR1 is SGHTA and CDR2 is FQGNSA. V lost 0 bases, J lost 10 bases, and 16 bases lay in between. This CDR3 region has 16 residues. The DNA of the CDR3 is TGTGCCAGCAGCTTAGCGGGAGTAATGGCGGGATCACCCCTCCACTTT. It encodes CASSLAGVMAGSPLHF.

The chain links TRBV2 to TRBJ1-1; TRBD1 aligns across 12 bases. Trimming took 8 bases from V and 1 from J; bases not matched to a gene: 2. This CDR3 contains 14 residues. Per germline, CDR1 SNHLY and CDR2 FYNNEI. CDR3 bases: TGTGCCAGCGGGACAGGGGGCACGAACACTGAAGCTTTCTTT. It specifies CASGTGGTNTEAFF.

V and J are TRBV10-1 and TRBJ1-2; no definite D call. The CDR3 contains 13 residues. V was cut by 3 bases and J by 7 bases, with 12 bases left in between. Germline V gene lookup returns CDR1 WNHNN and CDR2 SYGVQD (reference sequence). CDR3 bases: TGCGCCAGCAGTGACGGAGGCAGCCGTGGCTACACCTTC. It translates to CASSDGGSRGYTF.

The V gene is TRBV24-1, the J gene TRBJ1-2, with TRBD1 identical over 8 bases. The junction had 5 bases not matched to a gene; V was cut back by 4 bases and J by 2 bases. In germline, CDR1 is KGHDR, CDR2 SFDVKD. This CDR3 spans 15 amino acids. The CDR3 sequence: CATSDAGTGNYGYTF. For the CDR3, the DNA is TGTGCCACCAGTGACGCCGGGACAGGAAACTATGGCTACACCTTC.

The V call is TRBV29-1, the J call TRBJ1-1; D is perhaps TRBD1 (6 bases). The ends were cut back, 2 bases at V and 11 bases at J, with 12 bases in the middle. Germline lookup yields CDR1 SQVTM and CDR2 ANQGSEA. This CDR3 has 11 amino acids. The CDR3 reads CSVEWAGDAFF. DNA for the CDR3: TGCAGCGTTGAATGGGCAGGGGACGCTTTCTTT.

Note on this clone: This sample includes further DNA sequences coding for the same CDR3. In DNA, the CDR3 is TGCGCCAGCAGCCACGGGACGGGGGGCACTGAAGCTTTCTTT. It codes for CASSHGTGGTEAFF. The rearrangement uses TRBV4-1 and TRBJ1-1; tentatively, D is TRBD1 (5 bases). The germline gives CDR1 MGHRA, CDR2 YSYEKL. V was clipped by 3 bases and J by 4 bases, with 12 bases between them. The CDR3 sequence is 14 residues long.

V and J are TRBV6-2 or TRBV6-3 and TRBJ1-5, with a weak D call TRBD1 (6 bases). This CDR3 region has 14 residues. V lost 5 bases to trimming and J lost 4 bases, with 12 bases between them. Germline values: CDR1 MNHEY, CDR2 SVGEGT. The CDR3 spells CASSPGQHNQPQHF. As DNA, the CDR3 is TGTGCCAGCAGTCCCGGACAGCATAATCAGCCCCAGCATTTT.

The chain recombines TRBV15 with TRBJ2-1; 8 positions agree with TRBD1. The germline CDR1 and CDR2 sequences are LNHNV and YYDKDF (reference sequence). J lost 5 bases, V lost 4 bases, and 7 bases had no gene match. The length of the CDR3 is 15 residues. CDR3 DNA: TGTGCCACCAGCATAACCCAGGGGGCGAACAATGAGCAGTTCTTC. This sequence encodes CATSITQGANNEQFF.

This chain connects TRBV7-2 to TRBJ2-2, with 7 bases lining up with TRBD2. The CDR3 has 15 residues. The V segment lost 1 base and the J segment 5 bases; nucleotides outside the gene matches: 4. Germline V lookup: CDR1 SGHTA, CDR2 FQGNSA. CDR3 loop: CASSLDVGGTGELFF. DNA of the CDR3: TGTGCCAGCAGCTTAGATGTGGGGGGGACCGGGGAGCTGTTTTTT.

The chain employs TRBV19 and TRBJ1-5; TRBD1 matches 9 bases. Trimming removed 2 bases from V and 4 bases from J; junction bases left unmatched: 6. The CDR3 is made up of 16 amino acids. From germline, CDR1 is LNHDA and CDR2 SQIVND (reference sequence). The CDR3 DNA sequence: TGTGCCAGTAGTATACTCGGGACAGGGTCGAATCAGCCCCAGCATTTT. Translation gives CASSILGTGSNQPQHF.

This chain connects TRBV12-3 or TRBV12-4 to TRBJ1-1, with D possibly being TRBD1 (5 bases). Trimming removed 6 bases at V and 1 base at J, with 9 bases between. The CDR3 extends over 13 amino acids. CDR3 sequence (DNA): TGTGCCAGCAGGTCCACAGGGAACACTGAAGCTTTCTTT. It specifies CASRSTGNTEAFF.

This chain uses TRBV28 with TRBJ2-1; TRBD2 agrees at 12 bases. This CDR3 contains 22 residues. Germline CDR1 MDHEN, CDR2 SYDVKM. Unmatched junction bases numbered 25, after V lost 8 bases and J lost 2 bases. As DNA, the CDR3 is TGTGCCAGCTCCCCGGGAGGTATGAGAGGACAGGGACTAGCGGGCGCCTACAATGAGCAGTTCTTC. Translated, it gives CASSPGGMRGQGLAGAYNEQFF.

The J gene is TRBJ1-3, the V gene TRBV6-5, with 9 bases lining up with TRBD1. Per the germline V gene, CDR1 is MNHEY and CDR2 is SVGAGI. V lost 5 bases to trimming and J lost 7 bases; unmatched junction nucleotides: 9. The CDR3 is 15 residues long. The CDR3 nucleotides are TGTGCCAGCAGTACCGGGACAGGGAAGAGGAACACCATATATTTT. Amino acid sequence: CASSTGTGKRNTIYF.